Below, 12 T cell receptor beta chains from the same sample are listed, as sequenced in a study of regulatory T cells in long-lasting Graves disease. Relying on iRepertoire HTBI primers and Arm-PCR of CDR3 regions, the team built TCR beta libraries. TCRdb reprocessed the multiplex PCR reads with MiXCR, giving one entry per CDR3 protein. Of 400,000 to 500,000 distinct CDR3 sequences listed, about 15% are singletons. Stated time point: newly diagnosed GD, antithyroid drugs for less than 3 months. The TCR library was prepared using RNA isolated from PBMCs. This sample also belongs to another study, concerning T cells in Graves' hyperthyroidism and ophthalmopathy.

Sequenced material: peripheral blood mononuclear cells (PBMCs), taken at new diagnosis, from a patient treated with antithyroid drugs. Every receptor here comes from a woman aged 40 to 50 with Graves disease.

About this clonotype: A read error is possible here, since a much larger clone lies one base away. The rearrangement uses TRBV5-1 and TRBJ1-1; D unclear. In germline, CDR1 is SGHRS, CDR2 YFSETQ. The CDR3 has 13 residues. The CDR3 bases are TGCGCCAGCAGCTTGGATCATTGGACTGAAGTTTTCTTT. This codes for CASSLDHWTEVFF.

This clonotype was counted only a few times. The J gene is TRBJ2-3, the V gene TRBV28; TRBD2 matches 9 bases. The CDR3 extends over 14 amino acids. Trimming removed 8 bases from V and 4 bases from J; junction bases left unmatched: 7. Germline CDR1 is MDHEN and CDR2 is SYDVKM. The CDR3 loop reads CASEEREAADTQYF. The CDR3 DNA follows: TGTGCCAGCGAGGAGCGGGAGGCAGCAGATACGCAGTATTTT.

On this clonotype: It may be a read error: a sequence one base away is much more abundant. The V gene is TRBV7-9, the J gene TRBJ2-5; 8 bases agree with TRBD1. CDR1 is SEHNR, CDR2 FQNEAQ, per germline (reference sequence). The CDR3 consists of 15 residues. The CDR3 loop reads CTSSNPGQGQETQYF. DNA of the CDR3: TGTACCAGCAGCAACCCTGGACAGGGACAAGAGACCCAGTACTTC.

In the case of this clonotype: Given a far larger clone just one base away, this is likely a sequencing read error. The V gene is TRBV6-5, the J gene TRBJ1-1; tentatively, D is TRBD1 (6 bases). The germline V and J ends were trimmed by 5 bases and 4 bases, with 17 bases remaining between them. Germline V gives CDR1 MNHEY, CDR2 SVGAGI. CDR3 length: 15 amino acids. CDR3 DNA: TGTGCCAGCAGTGTCTGGGGGCAGGTGGCCACTGAAGCTTTCTTT. Translated, it gives CASSVWGQVATEAFF.

This sequence joins TRBV15 and TRBJ1-4; D is unresolved. CDR1 LNHNV and CDR2 YYDKDF come from the germline V gene (reference sequence). Trimming took off 0 bases at V and 0 bases at J, with 8 bases between the two ends. The CDR3 contains 16 residues. This chain's CDR3 is CATSRDLSPTNEKLFF. The CDR3 region has the DNA TGTGCCACCAGCAGAGATTTGTCCCCAACTAATGAAAAACTGTTTTTT.

The V and J genes are TRBV20-1 and TRBJ1-2, with D possibly TRBD1 on 6 matching bases. This CDR3 is built from 15 residues. Between the trimmed V and J ends, which lost 0 bases and 6 bases, there was a span of 17 bases. Germline V gene data show CDR1 as DFQATT and CDR2 as SNEGSKA (reference sequence). The CDR3 sequence is CSARDLSGGVNGYTF. DNA for the CDR3: TGCAGTGCTAGAGATCTGTCTGGGGGCGTTAATGGCTACACCTTC.

This clonotype was counted ten times or more. J is TRBJ1-1 and V is TRBV28, with D unclear. Germline CDR1 reads MDHEN; CDR2 reads SYDVKM. The V end was cut by 1 base, the J end by 0 bases, with 9 bases between. The CDR3 contains 15 residues. The DNA for the CDR3 is TGTGCCAGCAGTTTATTCGTCAGCCTGAACACTGAAGCTTTCTTT. Amino acids: CASSLFVSLNTEAFF.

The rearrangement links TRBV25-1 to TRBJ1-6, with D unclear. V lost 1 base and J lost 10, with 8 bases in between. The CDR3 extends over 13 amino acids. CDR1 and CDR2 (germline): MGHDK, SYGVNS. The DNA for the CDR3 is TGTGCCAGCAGTGAATTTCAGGAGTCACCCCTCCACTTT. It yields the protein CASSEFQESPLHF.

This clonotype was observed many times. The V gene is TRBV20-1, the J gene TRBJ2-1, with a possible D match to TRBD1 (5 bases). This CDR3 is built from 14 residues. V was clipped by 6 bases and J by 8 bases, with 20 bases between them. Germline CDR1 DFQATT, CDR2 SNEGSKA (reference sequence). As DNA, the CDR3 is TGCAGTGCGGCCAGGGAAGGGAAATTGGATGAGCAGTTCTTC. Amino acids: CSAAREGKLDEQFF.

This clonotype was observed a few times. This chain links TRBV7-3 with TRBJ2-1; TRBD2 matches at 10 bases. This CDR3 has 14 residues. Germline lookup yields CDR1 SGHTA and CDR2 FQGTGA. Trimming took 2 bases from V and 8 from J; bases not matched to a gene: 3. The CDR3, as DNA: TGTGCCAGCAGCTTATTAAGCGGGAGGGATGAGCAGTTCTTC. Residues: CASSLLSGRDEQFF.

This clonotype was counted ten times or more. The V call is TRBV6-1, the J call TRBJ2-3; D is unresolved. Trimming cost V 1 base and J 6 bases, with 14 bases left between them. Germline assignment: CDR1 MNHNS and CDR2 SASEGT. This CDR3 has 15 amino acids. CDR3 sequence (DNA): TGTGCCAGCAGTGAAGGCCAGTGGCTCGGCGATACGCAGTATTTT. Protein sequence: CASSEGQWLGDTQYF.

As to this clonotype: It may be a read error: a sequence one base away is much more abundant. The V call is TRBV15, the J call TRBJ2-1; 10 bases align to TRBD1. The CDR3 consists of 16 residues. Trimming removed 3 bases from V and 7 bases from J; junction bases left unmatched: 9. In germline, CDR1 is LNHNV, CDR2 YYDKDF (reference sequence). The CDR3 loop reads CATSSFGTGDSNEQFF. CDR3 nucleotide sequence: TGTGCCACCAGCAGTTTCGGGACAGGGGACTCAAATGAGCAGTTCTTC.